This T cell receptor (beta chain) comes out of a study of cytomegalovirus exposure and HLA in healthy donors. For the study at large: Researchers previously reported finding roughly 120 million unique TCR beta sequences from 170 million or so T cells. Overall study results and limits: In vitro confirmation showed three CMV-associated chains to be CMV antigen specific.

Turning to this clone: Its antigen is unidentified.

The PCR ran on 60 Vbeta and 13 Jbeta primers. The table came from immunoSEQ multiplex PCR; TCRdb's copy has only in-frame clones and leaves some out. In the table there are about 190,000 clones, around 90% of which are singletons. Germline V CDR1 and CDR2: MDHEN, SYDVKM. The V gene end was trimmed by 7 bases and the J gene end by 3 bases; junction bases not matched to a gene: 8. This CDR3 region has 15 residues. V gene TRBV28 combines with J gene TRBJ1-5, with TRBD1 identical over 8 bases. Sequencing was performed on PBMCs. This TCR derives from a boy between 2 and 10 years old in good health and CMV-seronegative. CDR3 nucleotide sequence: TGTGCCAGCACTCCAGGGGGCCCGCCCAATCAGCCCCAGCATTTT. It encodes CASTPGGPPNQPQHF. Full variable domain (remainder filled in from reference TRBV28 and TRBJ1-5): DVKVTQSSRYLVKRTGEKVFLECVQDMDHENMFWYRQDPGLGLRLIYFSYDVKMKEKGDIPEGYSVSREKKERFSLILESASTNQTSMYLCASTPGGPPNQPQHFGDGTRLSIL.